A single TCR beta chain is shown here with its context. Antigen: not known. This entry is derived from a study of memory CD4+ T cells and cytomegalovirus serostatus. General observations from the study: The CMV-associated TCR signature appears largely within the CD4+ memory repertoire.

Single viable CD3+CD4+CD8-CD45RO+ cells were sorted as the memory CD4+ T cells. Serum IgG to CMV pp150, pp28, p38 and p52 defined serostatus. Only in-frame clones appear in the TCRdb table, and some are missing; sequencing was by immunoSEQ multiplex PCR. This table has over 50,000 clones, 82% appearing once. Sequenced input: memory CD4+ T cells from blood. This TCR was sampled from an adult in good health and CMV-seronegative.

The CDR3 region has the DNA TGTGCCAGCAGCCGAAACAGGAATGCTGAGCAGTTCTTC. The encoded protein is CASSRNRNAEQFF. The J gene is TRBJ2-1, the V gene TRBV7-2; possibly TRBD1 for D (5 bases). Per the germline V gene, CDR1 is SGHTA and CDR2 is FQGNSA. The V and J ends lost 5 bases and 9 bases respectively, with 14 bases between them. The CDR3 is 13 amino acids. Full variable domain (remainder filled in from reference TRBV7-2 and TRBJ2-1): GAGVSQSPSNKVTEKGKDVELRCDPISGHTALYWYRQSLGQGLEFLIYFQGNSAPDKSGLPSDRFSAERTGGSVSTLTIQRTQQEDSAVYLCASSRNRNAEQFFGPGTRLTVL.